Detailed here is one T cell receptor (beta chain). The target antigen is unknown. These data are taken from a study of chemoradiotherapy in HPV16-positive cancers. Samples were taken several times over chemoradiotherapy. The study's findings and limits: Non-HPV-specific T cells did not expand in tumors during treatment, whereas candidate HPV-specific clones and E7-related motifs did. Only two HPV16-positive patients supplied the functional HPV-specificity definition.

This CDR3 spans 14 amino acids. Germline-derived CDR1 and CDR2 are SEHNR and FQNEAQ (reference sequence). V was trimmed by 2 bases and J by 1 base, leaving 7 bases between them. Profiled with immunoSEQ multiplex PCR; TCRdb holds only in-frame clones, not every one. The repertoire includes about 10,000 clones, around 72% of them detected once, and around 10% sits in the top ten. This specimen was collected from a patient who underwent chemoradiotherapy. V is TRBV7-9 and J is TRBJ2-3; D gene unclear. The sequence came from a human donor with HPV-associated anogenital cancer. The DNA of the CDR3 is TGTGCCAGCAGCTTACGTCGGGGCACAGATACGCAGTATTTT. It yields the protein CASSLRRGTDTQYF.